The TCR beta chain described here comes from a study of T cells in Graves' hyperthyroidism and ophthalmopathy (dated by TCRdb to about 2019). For the wider study: Peripheral blood samples were taken at the time of initial diagnosis, prior to any treatment. The paper describes TCR Vbeta CDR3 sequencing of 120 to 150 peripheral blood samples, made up of roughly 40 ophthalmopathy patients, approximately 73 hyperthyroidism patients and about 17 progressor patients. TCR V-J signatures able to tell the groups apart were searched for in a discovery cohort of 90 to 100 patients, of whom approximately 40 had Graves' ophthalmopathy and 55 to 65 had stable Graves' hyperthyroidism. In addition, the study compared T-cell repertoires in thyroid tissue and in blood from roughly six Graves' hyperthyroidism patients. After blood sampling, hyperthyroidism patients were treated with methimazole at a starting dose of 30 mg daily, and ophthalmopathy patients were treated with high-dose intravenous methylprednisolone. An independent validation cohort of 18 to 20 hyperthyroidism patients and about 15 patients who later progressed to ophthalmopathy tested prospective prediction of ophthalmopathy. The roughly 91 discovery patients were randomly divided into training and test sets at a 7:3 ratio. What the authors observed across the whole study: Blood samples also contained most of the expanded thyroid clonotypes (frequency above 0.001), which suggests that blood repertoires may reflect thyroid immune responses. No statistical method was used to set the sample size in advance, and investigators knew the group allocation. A 13 V-J signature model separated ophthalmopathy from stable hyperthyroidism, with about 90% sensitivity and about 81% specificity in cross-validation and 80%/75% in testing. In validation, the model predicted progression to ophthalmopathy a median of approximately 6.3 months before onset, with 65% to 71% sensitivity and 72.22% specificity.

Stable Graves' hyperthyroidism was defined as the absence of progression to ophthalmopathy over 18 months of follow-up. Hyperthyroidism patients were newly diagnosed, had a disease duration of under 2 months, and were aged 18 to 65 years. Exclusion was applied to patients with uncontrolled infections, other autoimmune diseases, pregnancy or lactation. Diagnoses relied on clinical symptoms, serum thyroxine and TRAb, thyroid ultrasound and orbital computed tomography. Ficoll-Paque density gradient centrifugation was used to isolate PBMCs from about 9 ml of fresh peripheral blood. Trizol reagent was used to extract total RNA, and RNA quality was then checked on an Agilent 2100 Bioanalyzer. Measured from the cysteine to the phenylalanine, the CDR3 is 12 residues long. Left in the record is the CDR3 DNA by itself, 36 bases read in frame from the first base. The junction shows trimming of 4 bases on V and 3 bases on J, plus 7 bases between the germline ends. From the germline V gene, CDR1 is MNHEY and CDR2 is SVGEGT.

Amplification of TCR beta CDR3 regions was carried out from RNA transcripts. The TCR CDR3 was subjected to a first round of RT-PCR using the HTBI primer set and the Qiagen OneStep RT-PCR kit. Libraries were constructed in a second round of multiplex PCR, after which size selection and purification were carried out. Paired-end sequencing of the libraries was performed with 100 bp reads on an Illumina HiSeq2000. The published analysis was carried out like this. SOAPnuke was used to process the raw data, throwing out any read that contained adapters or uncalled bases, had a mean Phred below 15, or lacked an exact constant-primer or identifier match. COPE v1.2.5 was used to merge high-quality paired reads, and clonotypes were defined as unique nucleotide sequences. MiTCR v1.1 was used to align the clonotypes against IMGT TRBV, TRBD and TRBJ reference segments. Analysis was restricted to V-J combinations with a frequency above 0.0001, which covered roughly 99% of repertoires. A TCS score was defined as the ratio of F50 (clonal expansion) to E x V (chaos), with BLOSUM62-based TCRdist applied between CDR3 peptides within each V-J. Welch's t-statistics and random forest reduced roughly 540 V-J features to 13, which were used in a naive Bayes classifier (R e1071). TCRdb reran the public reads through fastp at Q25 and MiXCR, keeping productive beta chains. Rows are unified per CDR3 protein, each entry keeping the most common DNA and genes. For this entry, the V and J calls and clone size follow TCRdb and not the study's own pipeline. The sample profile shows more than 600,000 distinct CDR3 sequences; roughly 17% of them were found once. The ten biggest clones cover approximately 8.4% of the sample.

This clonotype was detected ten times or more. What antigen it recognizes has not been identified. Per-base quality was not reported, and no clone a single base away is much larger than it. Sequencing was carried out using blood. This clonotype originated in a man in his late teens or twenties with Graves' hyperthyroidism. The sequence links TRBV6-2 or TRBV6-3 to TRBJ2-7; too little of a D gene remains to name it. The CDR3 is CASSSPYYEQYF. Read as DNA, the sequence is TGTGCCAGCAGTTCCCCATACTACGAGCAGTACTTC.